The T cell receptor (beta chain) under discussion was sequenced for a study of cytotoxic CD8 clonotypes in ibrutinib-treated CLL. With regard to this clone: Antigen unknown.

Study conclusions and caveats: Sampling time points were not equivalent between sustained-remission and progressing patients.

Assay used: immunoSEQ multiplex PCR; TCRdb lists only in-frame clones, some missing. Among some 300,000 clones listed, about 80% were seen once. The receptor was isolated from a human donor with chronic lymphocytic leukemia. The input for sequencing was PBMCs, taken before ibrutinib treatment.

The CDR3 DNA is TGTGCCAGTAGTATGGGTCCAGCGGGAAGACAGCCCCAGCATTTT. It translates to CASSMGPAGRQPQHF. J is TRBJ1-5 and V is TRBV19, with no clear D. Germline loops: CDR1 LNHDA, CDR2 SQIVND (reference sequence). Trimming shortened V by 3 bases and J by 7 bases, and 16 bases separated the two germline ends. This CDR3 region has 15 residues.